This T cell receptor (beta chain) was observed in a study of blood T cell repertoires in COVID-19. Study in general: The analysed material was cDNA or gDNA that came from T cells, B-cell-depleted T cells, or PBMCs.

Germline V gives CDR1 MNHEY, CDR2 SMNVEV (reference sequence). Trimming removed 4 bases from V and 3 bases from J, with 10 bases in between. The CDR3 loop spans 15 amino acids. Profiled with immunoSEQ multiplex PCR; TCRdb holds only in-frame clones, not every one. The data show around 330,000 clones, about 88% seen once. Sequenced sample: PBMCs or T cells enriched from blood (not recorded which). This chain uses TRBV27 with TRBJ2-6; a possible D gene is TRBD2 (5 bases). The sequence came from a woman between 40 and 55 years old who had recovered from COVID-19. The CDR3 protein is CASSSSGNGANVLTF. The CDR3 nucleotides read TGTGCCAGCAGTTCCTCGGGGAATGGGGCCAACGTCCTGACTTTC.